This TCR beta chain stems from a study of blood T cell repertoires in COVID-19. Overall study: COVID-19 samples from acute and convalescent phases originated in the United States, Italy and Spain. Sources were T cells, B-cell-depleted T cells, or PBMCs; the material itself was cDNA or gDNA.

Libraries were prepared by immunoSEQ multiplex PCR; TCRdb keeps only in-frame clonotypes and omits some of them. Seen here are around 24,000 clones, under 90% observed once, and the top ten hold 7.5% to 9%. The germline V gene has CDR1 MNHEY and CDR2 SVGAGI. The CDR3 totals 15 residues. Unmatched junction bases numbered 10, after V lost 6 bases and J lost 7 bases. The rearrangement joins TRBV6-5 to TRBJ2-1, with 9 bases that match TRBD1. The sequence derives from a human donor in a cohort sampled during active COVID-19. Sequenced material: peripheral blood. The chain's CDR3 is CASSRQGVEENEQFF. CDR3 coding DNA: TGTGCCAGCAGCCGACAGGGGGTTGAGGAGAATGAGCAGTTCTTC.